Presented here are 27 T cell receptor beta chains from one specimen sequenced in a study of T cells in localized non-small cell lung cancer. TCRdb's copy holds only in-frame clones and misses some; the assay was immunoSEQ multiplex PCR. The sample contains 25,000 to 35,000 clones, 85% to 95% of which appear only once. The input for sequencing was peripheral blood, taken before any cancer treatment. The receptors here all came from a female donor older than 55 with stage I lung adenocarcinoma.

The rearrangement links TRBV5-1 to TRBJ2-3; D remains ambiguous. The V end was cut by 3 bases, the J end by 5 bases, with 13 bases between. The CDR3 length is 14 residues. Germline V gives CDR1 SGHRS, CDR2 YFSETQ. CDR3 sequence reads: CASSSQGHQDTQYF. The CDR3, as DNA: TGCGCCAGCAGCTCCCAAGGCCATCAAGATACGCAGTATTTT.

This clone was recorded once. The V call is TRBV11-2, the J call TRBJ2-1; D call uncertain. The CDR3 has 18 residues. V was clipped by 0 bases and J by 0 bases, with 15 bases between them. The germline V gene has CDR1 SGHAT and CDR2 FQNNGV. CDR3: CASSLEGLGTSSYNEQFF. The CDR3 DNA reads TGTGCCAGCAGCTTAGAAGGTCTCGGCACGAGCTCCTACAATGAGCAGTTCTTC.

This clone showed up just a few times. The CDR3 sequence: CASSWAEFSTDTQYF. CDR3 nucleotides: TGCGCCAGCAGCTGGGCGGAATTCAGCACAGATACGCAGTATTTT. The genes are TRBV5-1 and TRBJ2-3; D ambiguous. This CDR3 comprises 15 residues. V dropped 3 bases and J dropped 0 bases, with 11 bases sitting between them. Germline CDR1 and CDR2: SGHRS and YFSETQ.

The chain joins TRBV11-2 to TRBJ2-1; tentatively, D is TRBD2 (5 bases). Germline CDR1 SGHAT, CDR2 FQNNGV. The V and J ends lost 2 bases and 4 bases respectively, with 15 bases between them. This CDR3 has 16 amino acids. The DNA for the CDR3 is TGTGCCAGCAGCTTAATCGCGGGTTACTCATACAATGAGCAGTTCTTC. Translated, it gives CASSLIAGYSYNEQFF.

This clone was seen only once. The chain carries TRBV30 and TRBJ2-5; 10 positions agree with TRBD1. CDR1 GTSNPN and CDR2 SVGIG come from the germline V gene (reference sequence). CDR3 length: 12 amino acids. V was pared by 5 bases and J by 7 bases, with 4 bases of the junction left unmatched. CDR3 DNA sequence: TGTGCCTGGGCTGGACAGGGGGGGACCCAGTACTTC. This translates into CAWAGQGGTQYF.

The rearrangement joins TRBV11-2 to TRBJ1-1; D gene unclear. The CDR3 spans 13 residues. V lost 3 bases, J lost 5 bases, and 10 bases lay in between. Germline CDR1 reads SGHAT; CDR2 reads FQNNGV. Written as DNA, the CDR3 is TGTGCCAGCAGCTTTCGGTCGGGGACTGAAGCTTTCTTT. This codes for CASSFRSGTEAFF.

The V and J genes are TRBV5-6 and TRBJ2-3; D is unclear. In germline, CDR1 is SGHDT, CDR2 YYEEEE. The CDR3 extends over 15 amino acids. V lost 3 bases and J lost 3, with 14 bases in between. The CDR3 DNA follows: TGTGCCAGCAGCTCTGAAGGGTTGAGAACAGATACGCAGTATTTT. Its protein product is CASSSEGLRTDTQYF.

The chain has TRBV29-1 and TRBJ2-7, with D perhaps TRBD1 or TRBD2 (5 bases each). With 6 bases removed from V and 3 bases from J, the gap between germline ends came to 18 bases. Per germline, CDR1 SQVTM and CDR2 ANQGSEA. The CDR3 is 14 residues long. CDR3 in DNA: TGCAGCGTCAAGTTCGGGACGAGCAACTACGAGCAGTACTTC. Protein sequence: CSVKFGTSNYEQYF.

The chain uses TRBV30 and TRBJ2-3, with D uncertain. This CDR3 spans 12 amino acids. CDR1 GTSNPN and CDR2 SVGIG come from the germline V gene (reference sequence). V was cut by 0 bases and J by 3 bases, with 4 bases left in between. The CDR3, as DNA: TGTGCCTGGAGTGTTTCGACAGATACGCAGTATTTT. This gives the protein CAWSVSTDTQYF. Together with reference TRBV30 and TRBJ2-3, the CDR3 gives the full variable domain: SQTIHQWPATLVQPVGSPLSLECTVEGTSNPNLYWYRQAAGRGLQLLFYSVGIGQISSEVPQNLSASRPQDRQFILSSKKLLLSDSGFYLCAWSVSTDTQYFGPGTRLTVL.

This chain uses TRBV30 with TRBJ1-1, with 10 bases aligning to TRBD1. Per germline, CDR1 GTSNPN and CDR2 SVGIG (reference sequence). The CDR3 sequence is 13 residues long. The junction had 1 base not matched to a gene; V was cut back by 5 bases and J by 1 base. CDR3 nucleotide sequence: TGTGCCTGGGACAGGGGGCCGAACACTGAAGCTTTCTTT. This sequence encodes CAWDRGPNTEAFF.

The chain carries TRBV30 and TRBJ1-2; possible D gene TRBD1, 6 bases. The germline CDR1 and CDR2 sequences are GTSNPN and SVGIG (reference sequence). The ends were cut back, 3 bases at V and 4 bases at J, with 18 bases in the middle. CDR3 length equals 15 residues. CDR3 sequence: CAWRIRGAGGYGYTF. The CDR3 coding sequence is TGTGCCTGGAGAATTCGGGGGGCCGGGGGCTATGGCTACACCTTC. Based on the CDR3 plus reference TRBV30 and TRBJ1-2, the full variable domain is SQTIHQWPATLVQPVGSPLSLECTVEGTSNPNLYWYRQAAGRGLQLLFYSVGIGQISSEVPQNLSASRPQDRQFILSSKKLLLSDSGFYLCAWRIRGAGGYGYTFGSGTRLTVV.

The chain is built from TRBV6-1 and TRBJ2-3; 9 bases fit TRBD1. In germline, CDR1 is MNHNS, CDR2 SASEGT. With V trimmed by 7 bases and J by 8 bases, 13 bases remained unmatched. The CDR3 is made up of 15 amino acids. The CDR3 DNA is TGTGCCAGCACCAGCCGGACAGGGGCCCCCGGTACGCAGTATTTT. Translated, it gives CASTSRTGAPGTQYF.

This clone has a single count. The gene calls are TRBV28 and TRBJ2-5; 12 positions match TRBD1. With V trimmed by 3 bases and J by 5 bases, 4 bases remained unmatched. Germline lookup yields CDR1 MDHEN and CDR2 SYDVKM. This CDR3 region has 15 residues. The CDR3 bases are TGTGCCAGCAGTTTCGGGACAGGGGGCCGGGAGACCCAGTACTTC. This gives the protein CASSFGTGGRETQYF.

The CDR3 protein is CASSLSPDRVAGELFF. Written as DNA, the CDR3 is TGTGCCAGCAGTTTATCCCCGGACAGGGTGGCCGGGGAGCTGTTTTTT. The rearrangement links TRBV27 to TRBJ2-2, with TRBD1 matching over 8 bases. Trimming removed 0 bases from V and 6 bases from J; junction bases left unmatched: 6. The germline CDR1 and CDR2 sequences are MNHEY and SMNVEV (reference sequence). This CDR3 is 16 amino acids long.

This rearrangement joins TRBV5-1 to TRBJ2-3, with D unclear. Trimming removed 1 base at V and 2 bases at J, with 5 bases between. Germline loops: CDR1 SGHRS, CDR2 YFSETQ. This CDR3 has 13 amino acids. The DNA for the CDR3 is TGCGCCAGCAGCTTGTTCGTCACAGATACGCAGTATTTT. Translation gives CASSLFVTDTQYF. Full variable domain (missing parts from reference TRBV5-1 and TRBJ2-3): KAGVTQTPRYLIKTRGQQVTLSCSPISGHRSVSWYQQTPGQGLQFLFEYFSETQRNKGNFPGRFSGRQFSNSRSEMNVSTLELGDSALYLCASSLFVTDTQYFGPGTRLTVL.

CDR3 nucleotides: TGCGCCAGCAGCTTGGCAGCCGCAGATACGCAGTATTTT. Protein sequence: CASSLAAADTQYF. The chain combines TRBV5-1 with TRBJ2-3; no firm D call. Trimming stripped 0 bases from V and 4 bases from J, with 6 bases between. Germline V gives CDR1 SGHRS, CDR2 YFSETQ. The CDR3 covers 13 residues.

The V and J genes are TRBV27 and TRBJ2-2, with 10 positions matching TRBD1. This CDR3 has 15 residues. CDR1 is MNHEY, CDR2 SMNVEV, per germline (reference sequence). With V trimmed by 3 bases and J by 4 bases, 2 bases remained unmatched. The CDR3 DNA reads as TGTGCCAGCAGTTTTCGGACAGGGGGCACCGGGGAGCTGTTTTTT. Its protein is CASSFRTGGTGELFF.

The rearrangement uses TRBV29-1 and TRBJ2-7, with 10 bases aligning to TRBD2. CDR1 and CDR2 (germline): SQVTM, ANQGSEA. The CDR3 spans 20 residues. J was trimmed by 3 bases and V by 6 bases; bases with no gene match: 26. The CDR3 DNA reads TGCAGCGTGGCTGACCTCGCCGGGACAGGTGAAGGGACTAGCGTCTACGAGCAGTACTTC. It specifies CSVADLAGTGEGTSVYEQYF.

The V gene is TRBV7-9, the J gene TRBJ1-3; D gene uncertain. This CDR3 contains 14 residues. Trimming took off 2 bases at V and 2 bases at J, with 7 bases between the two ends. Looked up from germline, CDR1 is SEHNR and CDR2 is FQNEAQ (reference sequence). The CDR3 region is CASSLFGAGNTIYF. In DNA form, the CDR3 reads TGTGCCAGCAGCTTATTCGGGGCTGGAAACACCATATATTTT.

The rearrangement uses TRBV6-6 and TRBJ2-1; maybe TRBD1 (6 bases). Germline lookup yields CDR1 MNHNY and CDR2 SVGAGI (reference sequence). The CDR3 has 15 residues. The ends were cut back, 6 bases at V and 4 bases at J, with 16 bases in the middle. The CDR3 nucleotides are TGTGCCAGCAGCCCTACGCAGACAGGATACAATGAGCAGTTCTTC. Translating it yields CASSPTQTGYNEQFF.

The J gene is TRBJ2-1, the V gene TRBV6-8; D not resolved. CDR1 is MNHGY and CDR2 is SAAAGT in the germline V gene. CDR3 length equals 15 residues. Between the trimmed V and J ends, which lost 4 bases and 1 base, there was a span of 11 bases. CDR3: CASSWPHRSYNEQFF. CDR3 nucleotides: TGTGCCAGCAGTTGGCCTCATCGGTCCTACAATGAGCAGTTCTTC.

The genes are TRBV7-3 and TRBJ1-1, with 9 bases aligning to TRBD1. The V and J ends lost 4 bases and 5 bases, in that order; junction bases with no gene match: 5. Germline lookup yields CDR1 SGHTA and CDR2 FQGTGA. CDR3 length: 14 residues. CDR3 protein: CASSSLGQGTEAFF. The DNA of the CDR3 is TGTGCCAGCAGCTCCCTAGGACAGGGGACTGAAGCTTTCTTT.

The chain is built from TRBV5-1 and TRBJ2-7; the match to TRBD1 covers 8 bases. The CDR3 has 15 amino acids. Germline values: CDR1 SGHRS, CDR2 YFSETQ. The V gene end was trimmed by 0 bases and the J gene end by 3 bases; junction bases not matched to a gene: 5. As DNA, the CDR3 is TGCGCCAGCAGCTTGGAGCCCGGGACAGGCTACGAGCAGTACTTC. As protein: CASSLEPGTGYEQYF.

This clone was counted once. This chain links TRBV30 with TRBJ1-4; 7 nucleotides match TRBD1. The CDR3 totals 15 residues. Trimming took 1 base from V and 3 from J; bases not matched to a gene: 5. CDR1 and CDR2 from the germline V gene are GTSNPN and SVGIG (reference sequence). The CDR3 nucleotides are TGTGCCTGGAGTGCTGACAGGGCGGCTAATGAAAAACTGTTTTTT. Its protein product is CAWSADRAANEKLFF.

V and J are TRBV2 and TRBJ2-7; the match to TRBD2 covers 7 bases. This CDR3 is 14 amino acids long. Losses at the gene ends were 4 bases for V and 4 bases for J; bases not matched to a gene: 7. Germline lookup yields CDR1 SNHLY and CDR2 FYNNEI. CDR3 in amino acids: CASSGASGRYEQYF. CDR3 DNA: TGTGCCAGCAGTGGGGCTAGCGGCAGATACGAGCAGTACTTC.

The rearrangement links TRBV11-3 to TRBJ2-1, with 7 positions matching TRBD2. CDR1 and CDR2 (germline): SGHNT, YENEEA. The CDR3 totals 15 residues. V shed 4 bases, J shed 0 bases, and the junction held 3 bases outside the gene matches. CDR3 nucleotides: TGTGCCAGCAGCTCAGCTAGCGGCTCCTACAATGAGCAGTTCTTC. As protein: CASSSASGSYNEQFF. The full variable domain, in which reference TRBV11-3 and TRBJ2-1 provide the parts outside the CDR3, is EAGVVQSPRYKIIEKKQPVAFWCNPISGHNTLYWYLQNLGQGPELLIRYENEEAVDDSQLPKDRFSAERLKGVDSTLKIQPAELGDSAVYLCASSSASGSYNEQFFGPGTRLTVL.

This sequence joins TRBV7-2 and TRBJ2-7, with 10 bases lining up with TRBD2. The CDR3 has 15 residues. After removal of 5 bases from V and 0 bases from J, the junction contained 4 bases not matched to a gene. Germline V gene lookup returns CDR1 SGHTA and CDR2 FQGNSA. CDR3 nucleotide sequence: TGTGCCAGCAGCACCCGGACTAGCGGCTCCTACGAGCAGTACTTC. Translation: CASSTRTSGSYEQYF.